The 8 T cell receptor beta chains in this list originate from one sample, sequenced in a study of blood T cell repertoires in COVID-19. Repertoires were generated with immunoSEQ multiplex PCR, while TCRdb's copy carries only in-frame clones and drops some. The sample records tens of thousands of clones, about 72% being singletons. Sequencing used peripheral blood. All receptors derive from a man older than 75 with acute or convalescent COVID-19.

The chain recombines TRBV2 with TRBJ2-2, with TRBD1 as a possible D gene (6 bases). Trimming pared 6 bases from V and 5 bases from J, leaving 10 bases between. This CDR3 spans 13 amino acids. In germline, CDR1 is SNHLY, CDR2 FYNNEI. The CDR3 nucleotides read TGTGCCAGCAGCCTGACAGGAACCGGGGAGCTGTTTTTT. Protein: CASSLTGTGELFF.

This clone was counted between two and nine times. The rearrangement links TRBV18 to TRBJ2-7, with D possibly TRBD1 on 5 matching bases. CDR1 and CDR2 (germline): KGHSH, LQKENI. V gave up 3 bases and J gave up 11 bases, with 20 bases separating them. This CDR3 has 14 amino acids. The CDR3 here is CASSPSTREQMEYF. DNA of the CDR3: TGTGCCAGCTCACCCTCAACCAGGGAACAAATGGAGTACTTC.

This clone was detected only once. The chain combines TRBV4-2 with TRBJ1-2; 9 nucleotides line up with TRBD1. The CDR3 loop spans 15 amino acids. Trimming took 0 bases from V and 3 from J; bases not matched to a gene: 2. The germline V gene has CDR1 LGHNA and CDR2 YNFKEQ. CDR3 residues: CASSQDWTGDYGYTF. CDR3 DNA sequence: TGTGCCAGCAGCCAAGATTGGACAGGGGACTATGGCTACACCTTC.

The rearrangement uses TRBV11-3 and TRBJ1-1, with TRBD1 identical over 7 bases. Germline V gene data show CDR1 as SGHNT and CDR2 as YENEEA. The CDR3 is made up of 15 amino acids. Trimming removed 4 bases from V and 1 base from J; junction bases left unmatched: 6. The CDR3 loop reads CASSSRQGSNTEAFF. In DNA, the CDR3 is TGTGCCAGCAGCTCCAGACAGGGATCGAACACTGAAGCTTTCTTT.

This clone was picked up one time. This same CDR3 is encoded by further DNA sequences in the sample. The chain links TRBV5-4 to TRBJ1-2, with unresolved D. V was cut by 4 bases and J by 7 bases, with 14 bases left in between. Per the germline V gene, CDR1 is SGHNT and CDR2 is YYREEE (reference sequence). This CDR3 spans 13 amino acids. The CDR3 bases are TGTGCCAGCAGCCTGGGGAGGGCGGGTGGCTACACCTTC. This translates into CASSLGRAGGYTF.

This sequence joins TRBV5-1 and TRBJ2-7, with 9 positions matching TRBD1. Per germline, CDR1 SGHRS and CDR2 YFSETQ. This CDR3 comprises 16 residues. The J segment lost 1 base and the V segment lost 2 bases, leaving 7 bases of the junction unmatched. DNA of the CDR3: TGCGCCAGCAGCTTTGGGGTGGGGACAGGGTCCTACGAGCAGTACTTC. The encoded protein is CASSFGVGTGSYEQYF.

This rearrangement joins TRBV4-1 to TRBJ1-6; 8 bases map to TRBD1. Germline trimming cut 3 bases from V and 5 bases from J; bases unmatched to any gene: 12. Per germline, CDR1 MGHRA and CDR2 YSYEKL. The CDR3 covers 18 residues. This CDR3 is CASSHLIGQGADNSPLHF. The DNA of the CDR3 is TGCGCCAGCAGCCATCTCATAGGGCAGGGGGCGGATAATTCACCCCTCCACTTT.

The V call is TRBV19, the J call TRBJ2-2, with 7 bases lining up with TRBD1. Germline values: CDR1 LNHDA, CDR2 SQIVND (reference sequence). J lost 1 base, V lost 2 bases, and 7 bases had no gene match. The length of the CDR3 is 17 residues. CDR3 in DNA: TGTGCCAGTAGTATAACAAAGGGGGCCCTGAACACCGGGGAGCTGTTTTTT. It codes for CASSITKGALNTGELFF.